A selection of T cell receptor beta chains follows, all from one sample in a study of beta chain features in type 1 diabetes. TCRdb's table, derived via immunoSEQ multiplex PCR, lists solely in-frame clones and lacks some. The sample comprises almost 350,000 clones, about 20% of which are singletons, and under 0.05% rests with the top ten. Sequencing was carried out using naive CD4+ T cells from blood. These receptors came from a young woman in good health. Both conserved end residues are part of each CDR3. The order of the fields is clone size, J gene, D gene, V gene, CDR3 protein, CDR3 DNA. A D gene is named only where the DNA matches it firmly. A row's size may be missing; if present it is once, few, many or a size class.

abundance: .; j_gene: TRBJ2-7; d_gene: TRBD2; v_gene: TRBV11-2; CDR3aa: CASRSIAGGSSYEQYF; CDR3nt: TGTGCCAGCAGATCTATAGCGGGAGGTAGCTCCTACGAGCAGTACTTC
abundance: few; j_gene: TRBJ2-7; d_gene: TRBD2; v_gene: TRBV11-2; CDR3aa: CASSSPSESGRNSYEQYF; CDR3nt: TGTGCCAGCAGCTCGCCGTCAGAGAGCGGGAGGAACTCCTACGAGCAGTACTTC
abundance: .; j_gene: TRBJ2-7; d_gene: TRBD1; v_gene: TRBV18; CDR3aa: CASSPGTGRYEQYF; CDR3nt: TGTGCCAGCTCTCCCGGGACAGGGCGCTACGAGCAGTACTTC
abundance: .; j_gene: TRBJ2-6; d_gene: .; v_gene: TRBV6-5; CDR3aa: CASRAPGANVLTF; CDR3nt: TGTGCCAGCAGGGCACCTGGGGCCAACGTCCTGACTTTC
abundance: few; j_gene: TRBJ1-3; d_gene: TRBD1; v_gene: TRBV7-2; CDR3aa: CASSVGQGVLMDTIYF; CDR3nt: TGTGCCAGCAGCGTGGGACAGGGAGTTCTCATGGACACCATATATTTT
abundance: few; j_gene: TRBJ2-1; d_gene: TRBD2; v_gene: TRBV4-3; CDR3aa: CASSLAGGVYNEQFF; CDR3nt: TGCGCCAGCAGCTTAGCGGGGGGGGTCTACAATGAGCAGTTCTTC
abundance: .; j_gene: TRBJ2-5; d_gene: .; v_gene: TRBV6-1; CDR3aa: CASTEETQYF; CDR3nt: TGTGCCAGCACCGAAGAGACCCAGTACTTC
abundance: .; j_gene: TRBJ2-1; d_gene: TRBD2; v_gene: TRBV4-2; CDR3aa: CASSPPTSGGSYNEQFF; CDR3nt: TGTGCCAGCAGCCCTCCGACTAGCGGGGGGTCCTACAATGAGCAGTTCTTC
abundance: .; j_gene: TRBJ1-1; d_gene: .; v_gene: TRBV27; CDR3aa: CASSLYRQAGQAFF; CDR3nt: TGTGCCAGCAGTTTATATCGGCAGGCAGGGCAAGCTTTCTTT
abundance: .; j_gene: TRBJ2-7; d_gene: .; v_gene: TRBV30; CDR3aa: CAWSNGSPGVDEQYF; CDR3nt: TGTGCCTGGAGTAACGGCTCCCCAGGGGTCGACGAGCAGTACTTC
abundance: few; j_gene: TRBJ2-5; d_gene: .; v_gene: TRBV2; CDR3aa: CASSERAAQETQYF; CDR3nt: TGTGCCAGCAGTGAACGAGCGGCCCAAGAGACCCAGTACTTC
abundance: few; j_gene: TRBJ1-5; d_gene: TRBD1; v_gene: TRBV7-9; CDR3aa: CASSSGTGGSIQPQHF; CDR3nt: TGTGCCAGCAGCTCAGGGACAGGGGGCTCTATTCAGCCCCAGCATTTT
abundance: few; j_gene: TRBJ2-1; d_gene: TRBD2; v_gene: TRBV7-9; CDR3aa: CASSLSRGSSYNEQFF; CDR3nt: TGTGCCAGCAGCCTATCGCGGGGGTCCTCCTACAATGAGCAGTTCTTC
abundance: .; j_gene: TRBJ2-7; d_gene: .; v_gene: TRBV7-2; CDR3aa: CASSLSNSGVDEQYF; CDR3nt: TGTGCCAGCAGCTTATCTAATTCGGGGGTTGACGAGCAGTACTTC
abundance: .; j_gene: TRBJ1-1; d_gene: .; v_gene: TRBV30; CDR3aa: CAWIRAGTEAFF; CDR3nt: TGTGCCTGGATCAGGGCTGGGACTGAAGCTTTCTTT
abundance: .; j_gene: TRBJ2-7; d_gene: TRBD1; v_gene: TRBV5-4; CDR3aa: CASSSGGQGLSYEQYF; CDR3nt: TGTGCCAGCAGCTCGGGTGGACAGGGACTGTCCTACGAGCAGTACTTC
abundance: .; j_gene: TRBJ2-5; d_gene: TRBD2; v_gene: TRBV7-2; CDR3aa: CASSLGASGRGTQYF; CDR3nt: TGTGCCAGCAGCTTAGGGGCTAGCGGACGAGGGACCCAGTACTTC
abundance: .; j_gene: TRBJ1-5; d_gene: .; v_gene: TRBV30; CDR3aa: CAWSGGRGGTYSNQPQHF; CDR3nt: TGTGCCTGGAGCGGGGGACGCGGAGGGACTTATAGCAATCAGCCCCAGCATTTT